One TCR beta chain is described in this entry. What it recognizes is unknown. Trimming shortened V by 7 bases and J by 4 bases, and 7 bases separated the two germline ends. CDR3 length: 12 residues. CDR1 and CDR2 (germline): MNHEY, SMNVEV (reference sequence). This record belongs to a study of cytotoxic CD8 clonotypes in ibrutinib-treated CLL. Notes on the study in general: Progressing and sustained-remission patients had different sampling times. Increased clonality at ibrutinib response gave way to a return toward baseline at progression.

Measured with immunoSEQ multiplex PCR; TCRdb has only the in-frame clones, and not every one. The table records tens of thousands of clones, 56% of them present only once. V is TRBV27 and J is TRBJ2-2; D gene unclear. This sequence was found in a human donor with chronic lymphocytic leukemia. The specimen comprised PBMCs, sampled after 24 months of ibrutinib treatment. As DNA, the CDR3 is TGTGCCAGCATCCGTCCCACCGGGGAGCTGTTTTTT. Residues: CASIRPTGELFF.